This TCR beta chain derives from a study of T cell repertoires in cytomegalovirus infection. Study at large: It can be stated that public TCR beta signatures indicated CMV infection as well as a matching HLA type.

TCRdb itself ran the reads through MiXCR, one entry per CDR3 protein. The sample lists 150,000 to 200,000 distinct CDR3 sequences; approximately 17% were seen once. The CDR3 covers 17 residues. From germline, CDR1 is SGHTA and CDR2 FQGNSA. V lost 2 bases to trimming and J lost 3 bases; unmatched junction nucleotides: 5. Study-level results: Based on cumulative public TCR beta family frequency, carriers of CMV plus the relevant HLA were identified. The ex vivo response showed dominance by HLA-C-restricted CMV-specific TCR beta clonotypes.

This clonotype was observed many times. Its antigen is not known. The sequence came from a human donor in good health (CMV status not recorded). Some clones in this sample may be carry-over from other donors' samples. Sequencing was done on a sample of CD8+ T cells from PBMCs. The chain is built from TRBV7-2 and TRBJ2-1; 12 bases agree with TRBD2. The CDR3 DNA sequence: TGTGCCAGCAGCTTACTACTAGCGGGAGGATACTACAATGAGCAGTTCTTC. It encodes CASSLLLAGGYYNEQFF.